This T cell receptor (beta chain) stems from a study of response to subunit inactivated influenza vaccine. Broader study findings: It was the authors' suggestion that each seasonal influenza vaccination recruits few new T cells.

CDR1 and CDR2 from the germline V gene are LGHNA and YNFKEQ. This CDR3 region has 14 residues. After removal of 0 bases from V and 3 bases from J, the junction contained 2 bases not matched to a gene. In the case of this clonotype: Its target is not known.

MiXCR was run by TCRdb on the RT-PCR reads, yielding one entry per CDR3 protein. Here the sample spans about 310,000 distinct CDR3 sequences, 20% to 25% being singletons. This chain connects TRBV4-2 to TRBJ2-7; 7 positions match TRBD2. This receptor was obtained from a man in his fifties or sixties who received an inactivated influenza vaccine. Sequencing was performed on PBMCs from blood, taken about 20 months after vaccination. Here the CDR3 reads CASSQDGGGYEQYF. In nucleotides, the CDR3 is TGTGCCAGCAGCCAAGATGGCGGGGGCTACGAGCAGTACTTC.